This paragraph covers one TCR beta chain sequence. What it recognizes is unknown. V lost 4 bases and J lost 3, with 14 bases in between. This CDR3 has 15 amino acids. Germline V gives CDR1 MNHEY, CDR2 SMNVEV (reference sequence). The data stem from a study of siplizumab effects on memory and regulatory T cells. Using immunoSEQ multiplex PCR, the repertoire was profiled, and TCRdb retains in-frame clones only, with some absent. The profile covers 100,000 to 120,000 clones, with roughly 90% appearing a single time and approximately 1.2% taken by the ten largest. Study-level points and caveats: Alloreactive sequences traceable to unstimulated CD4+ memory cells declined significantly under siplizumab.

Sequenced input: CD4+ T cells sorted from blood. This clonotype was sampled from a human donor in good health. The chain couples TRBV27 to TRBJ2-3; D unresolved. This chain's CDR3 is CASSSKGLPTDTQYF. The CDR3 bases are TGTGCCAGCAGTTCGAAAGGATTACCTACAGATACGCAGTATTTT.